The 20 T cell receptor beta chains below all came from one sample that was sequenced in a study of PD-1 blockade in classical Hodgkin lymphoma. Sequenced by immunoSEQ multiplex PCR; TCRdb stores in-frame clones only, minus some. This repertoire shows 20,000 to 25,000 clones, 75% to 90% found once; its top ten account for over 3%. Indicated time point: cycle 4 day 1 (C4D1), after around six weeks of nivolumab. Following autologous stem cell transplantation, relapse occurred in every patient, and exposure to brentuximab vedotin varied. Isolation of CD4+ T cells from thawed PBMCs was performed by magnetic negative selection. Sequencing used CD4+ T cells from blood, obtained before the fourth cycle of nivolumab. The receptors derive from a human donor with classical Hodgkin lymphoma.

This chain connects TRBV7-3 to TRBJ1-1; 9 nucleotides align to TRBD1. The CDR3 runs 18 residues. V shed 2 bases, J shed 2 bases, and the junction held 12 bases outside the gene matches. The germline CDR1 and CDR2 sequences are SGHTA and FQGTGA. CDR3 residues: CASSLFATNRGPNTEAFF. In DNA form, the CDR3 reads TGTGCCAGCAGCTTATTTGCCACCAACAGGGGGCCCAACACTGAAGCTTTCTTT. Full variable domain (outside the CDR3, taken from reference TRBV7-3 and TRBJ1-1): GAGVSQTPSNKVTEKGKYVELRCDPISGHTALYWYRQSLGQGPEFLIYFQGTGAADDSGLPNDRFFAVRPEGSVSTLKIQRTERGDSAVYLCASSLFATNRGPNTEAFFGQGTRLTVV.

This clone showed up just once. The chain has TRBV5-1 and TRBJ2-7, with 8 bases fitting TRBD1. CDR1 and CDR2 from the germline V gene are SGHRS and YFSETQ. Trimming took 0 bases from V and 1 from J; bases not matched to a gene: 3. This CDR3 has 15 residues. Here the CDR3 reads CASSLGGTGSYEQYF. CDR3 DNA: TGCGCCAGCAGCTTGGGAGGGACAGGTTCCTACGAGCAGTACTTC.

The rearrangement joins TRBV6-4 to TRBJ2-3, with D maybe TRBD1 (6 bases). Germline assignment: CDR1 MRHNA and CDR2 SNTAGT. The V end was cut by 3 bases, the J end by 6 bases, with 13 bases between. This CDR3 contains 14 residues. The CDR3 is CASSEQGKWDTQYF. Here the CDR3 DNA reads TGTGCCAGCAGTGAACAGGGAAAGTGGGATACGCAGTATTTT.

V usage is TRBV5-6 and J usage is TRBJ2-7, with D possibly called TRBD1 or TRBD2 (5 bases each). The length of the CDR3 is 17 residues. V was pared by 4 bases and J by 7 bases, with 27 bases between. The germline V gene encodes CDR1 SGHDT and CDR2 YYEEEE. The CDR3 region has the DNA TGTGCCAGCAGCGGGTTCTGGGGGTTCACGGACCTACGGGAGCAGTACTTC. It translates to CASSGFWGFTDLREQYF.

The CDR3 region is CASSLGRTNTEAFF. The CDR3 DNA sequence: TGTGCCAGCAGCTTGGGACGGACGAACACTGAAGCTTTCTTT. This chain connects TRBV13 to TRBJ1-1, with TRBD1 as a possible D gene (5 bases). Trimming took off 3 bases at V and 1 base at J, with 9 bases between the two ends. Per the germline V gene, CDR1 is PRHDT and CDR2 is FYEKMQ (reference sequence). CDR3 size: 14 residues.

The chain couples TRBV7-3 to TRBJ1-2; 7 nucleotides agree with TRBD1. This CDR3 region has 13 residues. With V trimmed by 5 bases and J by 13 bases, 13 bases remained unmatched. The V gene's germline CDR1 is SGHTA and CDR2 FQGTGA. The CDR3 protein is CASSPGRGPSVTF. The CDR3 bases are TGTGCCAGCAGCCCGGGGAGGGGGCCCTCTGTCACCTTC. Variable domain in full (rest from reference TRBV7-3 and TRBJ1-2): GAGVSQTPSNKVTEKGKYVELRCDPISGHTALYWYRQSLGQGPEFLIYFQGTGAADDSGLPNDRFFAVRPEGSVSTLKIQRTERGDSAVYLCASSPGRGPSVTFGSGTRLTVV.

The J gene is TRBJ1-5, the V gene TRBV7-9; TRBD1 agrees at 8 bases. Germline CDR1 SEHNR, CDR2 FQNEAQ (reference sequence). CDR3 length: 15 amino acids. Trimming took 5 bases from V and 4 from J; bases not matched to a gene: 7. The CDR3 DNA follows: TGTGCCAGCAGCATTCAGGGGGCTGGGAATCAGCCCCAGCATTTT. It specifies CASSIQGAGNQPQHF.

The genes are TRBV5-4 and TRBJ2-2, with 9 bases matching TRBD1. Trimming took 3 bases from V and 5 from J; bases not matched to a gene: 5. This CDR3 has 15 amino acids. Germline V gene sequence: CDR1 SGHNT, CDR2 YYREEE (reference sequence). The CDR3 nucleotides read TGTGCCAGCAGCTCGGACAGGGGAGGTACCGGGGAGCTGTTTTTT. Its translation: CASSSDRGGTGELFF.

This chain connects TRBV18 to TRBJ1-5; unclear D gene. CDR1 and CDR2 from the germline V gene are KGHSH and LQKENI. With 6 bases removed from V and 6 bases from J, the gap between germline ends came to 18 bases. The CDR3 has 15 residues. The CDR3 is CASSPVGSGSQPQHF. CDR3 nucleotides: TGTGCCAGCTCGCCGGTAGGGTCTGGTTCTCAGCCCCAGCATTTT.

The chain combines TRBV30 with TRBJ1-2, with 7 bases aligning to TRBD1. V lost 4 bases, J lost 8 bases, and 4 bases stayed unmatched. The germline V gene encodes CDR1 GTSNPN and CDR2 SVGIG (reference sequence). The CDR3 is made up of 11 amino acids. The CDR3 loop reads CAWTRTGGYTF. The DNA for the CDR3 is TGTGCCTGGACACGGACAGGCGGCTACACCTTC. Full variable domain (remainder filled in from reference TRBV30 and TRBJ1-2): SQTIHQWPATLVQPVGSPLSLECTVEGTSNPNLYWYRQAAGRGLQLLFYSVGIGQISSEVPQNLSASRPQDRQFILSSKKLLLSDSGFYLCAWTRTGGYTFGSGTRLTVV.

This clone was observed a single time. The chain uses TRBV18 and TRBJ1-1, with D possibly being TRBD1 (6 bases). Germline-derived CDR1 and CDR2 are KGHSH and LQKENI. The CDR3 has 14 amino acids. Between the trimmed V and J ends, which lost 6 bases and 2 bases, there was a span of 13 bases. CDR3 nucleotide sequence: TGTGCCAGCTCGCCGCGACAGGCAAACACTGAAGCTTTCTTT. As protein: CASSPRQANTEAFF.

For the CDR3, the DNA is TGTGCCAGCAGACCCCCCGGCAGGGTAGGAAACGAGCAGTACTTC. This encodes CASRPPGRVGNEQYF. This chain uses TRBV6-5 with TRBJ2-7; perhaps TRBD1 as D (5 bases). The V and J ends lost 6 bases and 5 bases respectively, with 20 bases between them. The CDR3 length is 15 residues. Germline V gene data show CDR1 as MNHEY and CDR2 as SVGAGI.

J is TRBJ1-2 and V is TRBV7-9; the D is unclear. This CDR3 region has 14 residues. Trimming pared 3 bases from V and 3 bases from J, leaving 11 bases between. CDR1 SEHNR and CDR2 FQNEAQ come from the germline V gene (reference sequence). CDR3 in amino acids: CASSFVPKDYGYTF. The CDR3 nucleotides are TGTGCCAGCAGCTTCGTTCCGAAGGACTATGGCTACACCTTC. The variable domain in full, with the rest retrieved from reference TRBV7-9 and TRBJ1-2, is DTGVSQNPRHKITKRGQNVTFRCDPISEHNRLYWYRQTLGQGPEFLTYFQNEAQLEKSRLLSDRFSAERPKGSFSTLEIQRTEQGDSAMYLCASSFVPKDYGYTFGSGTRLTVV.

This clone was seen more than once but under ten times. The chain has TRBV5-4 and TRBJ2-3; 9 nucleotides agree with TRBD2. Germline CDR1 and CDR2: SGHNT and YYREEE (reference sequence). CDR3 length: 16 amino acids. Trimming took 2 bases from V and 2 from J; bases not matched to a gene: 6. The CDR3 DNA follows: TGTGCCAGCAGCTTACAGTTAGCGGGGGCCACAGATACGCAGTATTTT. It yields the protein CASSLQLAGATDTQYF.

The gene calls are TRBV5-1 and TRBJ1-1, with 12 positions matching TRBD1. Losses at the gene ends were 3 bases for V and 6 bases for J; bases not matched to a gene: 3. This CDR3 spans 14 amino acids. The V gene's germline CDR1 is SGHRS and CDR2 YFSETQ. The CDR3 protein is CASSWGDRGPEAFF. CDR3 DNA: TGCGCCAGCAGCTGGGGGGACAGGGGGCCTGAAGCTTTCTTT. The whole variable domain, remainder taken from reference TRBV5-1 and TRBJ1-1, is KAGVTQTPRYLIKTRGQQVTLSCSPISGHRSVSWYQQTPGQGLQFLFEYFSETQRNKGNFPGRFSGRQFSNSRSEMNVSTLELGDSALYLCASSWGDRGPEAFFGQGTRLTVV.

The chain recombines TRBV6-4 with TRBJ1-1, with D tentatively TRBD1 (5 bases). The CDR3 totals 13 residues. From germline, CDR1 is MRHNA and CDR2 SNTAGT. The ends were cut back, 6 bases at V and 5 bases at J, with 13 bases in the middle. CDR3 amino acids: CASRGTVGTEAFF. The CDR3 nucleotides are TGTGCCAGCAGAGGGACGGTGGGGACTGAAGCTTTCTTT.

This clone was counted once. The chain links TRBV14 to TRBJ2-5; 7 nucleotides agree with TRBD1. Germline-derived CDR1 and CDR2 are SGHDN and FVKESK. The CDR3 runs to 14 residues. With 3 bases clipped from V and 7 bases from J, the junction kept 8 bases outside the gene matches. CDR3 nucleotide sequence: TGTGCCAGCAGCCATCAACAGGGGTCCGGGACCCAGTACTTC. It specifies CASSHQQGSGTQYF. The full variable domain, completed using reference TRBV14 and TRBJ2-5, is EAGVTQFPSHSVIEKGQTVTLRCDPISGHDNLYWYRRVMGKEIKFLLHFVKESKQDESGMPNNRFLAERTGGTYSTLKVQPAELEDSGVYFCASSHQQGSGTQYFGPGTRLLVL.

V usage is TRBV7-9 and J usage is TRBJ2-5; no clear D gene. This CDR3 region has 12 residues. Germline V gives CDR1 SEHNR, CDR2 FQNEAQ (reference sequence). Trimming removed 1 base at V and 2 bases at J, with 2 bases between. The CDR3 reads CASSLGQETQYF. CDR3 DNA: TGTGCCAGCAGCTTAGGACAAGAGACCCAGTACTTC.

The gene calls are TRBV7-2 and TRBJ2-7; D not resolved. This CDR3 has 14 amino acids. The ends were cut back, 5 bases at V and 2 bases at J, with 13 bases in the middle. Germline CDR1 is SGHTA and CDR2 is FQGNSA. The CDR3 region has the DNA TGTGCCAGCAGCCCCCATCAAGGCCCCTACGAGCAGTACTTC. Its translation: CASSPHQGPYEQYF.

This chain connects TRBV29-1 to TRBJ2-7, with TRBD2 as a possible D gene (6 bases). The CDR3 is 15 amino acids. V shed 5 bases and J shed 7 bases, with 24 bases lying between them. Germline CDR1 and CDR2: SQVTM and ANQGSEA. For the CDR3, the DNA is TGCAGCGTTAGTCAGGGTGGGCATCCTGGGGGGGAGCAGTACTTC. The encoded protein is CSVSQGGHPGGEQYF.